A selection of T cell receptor beta chains follows, all from one sample in a study of T cell responses to AZD1222 COVID-19 vaccine. Clones were sequenced by immunoSEQ multiplex PCR, and TCRdb holds only the in-frame ones, with some missing. The sample holds about 85,000 clones, around 85% seen once. The sequences come from peripheral blood, collected 28 days after the second AZD1222 dose. These receptors all stem from an adult who received the AZD1222 COVID-19 vaccine. Each CDR3 is given with its conserved first and last residue. The D gene is left open where the match is weak. Size is stated for part of the rows, as once, few or many counts, or as a class when the clone is expanded.

v_gene,abundance,d_gene,j_gene,CDR3aa,CDR3nt
TRBV5-1,NA,TRBD1,TRBJ1-1,CASSPSPVTGATEAFF,TGCGCCAGCAGCCCCTCCCCGGTCACAGGGGCCACTGAAGCTTTCTTT
TRBV6-5,NA,NA,TRBJ2-6,CASSDYQTGANVLTF,TGTGCCAGCAGCGACTACCAAACTGGGGCCAACGTCCTGACTTTC
TRBV2,NA,NA,TRBJ1-2,CASSVGNFGYTF,TGTGCCAGCAGTGTGGGGAATTTTGGCTACACCTTC
TRBV18,NA,NA,TRBJ1-3,CASSPPTGVVGNTIYF,TGTGCCAGCTCACCACCGACAGGTGTCGTTGGAAACACCATATATTTT
TRBV18,NA,NA,TRBJ1-4,CASSPRLPQGTNEKLFF,TGTGCCAGCTCACCTCGACTGCCCCAGGGGACTAATGAAAAACTGTTTTTT
TRBV6-5,few,TRBD1,TRBJ1-2,CASSFTGTGYGYTF,TGTGCCAGCAGTTTCACCGGGACAGGTTATGGCTACACCTTC
TRBV15,NA,TRBD2,TRBJ2-1,CATSTGLAGVLRNEQFF,TGTGCCACCAGCACGGGACTAGCGGGAGTTTTGCGCAATGAGCAGTTCTTC
TRBV7-9,NA,TRBD2,TRBJ2-7,CASARDYQAYEQYF,TGTGCCAGCGCCCGGGACTACCAAGCCTACGAGCAGTACTTC
TRBV2,NA,NA,TRBJ2-5,CASSDYETQYF,TGTGCCAGCAGCGACTATGAGACCCAGTACTTC
TRBV12-3/TRBV12-4,NA,TRBD2,TRBJ2-2,CASTAGAGGELFF,TGTGCCAGCACAGCGGGAGCGGGCGGGGAGCTGTTTTTT
TRBV19,NA,NA,TRBJ1-1,CASSPPPAGKTEAFF,TGTGCCAGTAGTCCGCCTCCGGCGGGGAAGACTGAAGCTTTCTTT
TRBV30,NA,TRBD2,TRBJ2-1,CAWTPGQRGYNEQFF,TGTGCCTGGACCCCAGGGCAGCGGGGTTACAATGAGCAGTTCTTC
TRBV27,NA,NA,TRBJ1-5,CASSFWGQPQHF,TGTGCCAGCAGTTTCTGGGGTCAGCCCCAGCATTTT
TRBV7-3,NA,NA,TRBJ1-6,CASSLDRESPLHF,TGTGCCAGCAGCTTAGATCGGGAATCACCCCTCCACTTT
TRBV2,NA,NA,TRBJ2-1,CASNNNEQFF,TGTGCCAGCAATAACAATGAGCAGTTCTTC